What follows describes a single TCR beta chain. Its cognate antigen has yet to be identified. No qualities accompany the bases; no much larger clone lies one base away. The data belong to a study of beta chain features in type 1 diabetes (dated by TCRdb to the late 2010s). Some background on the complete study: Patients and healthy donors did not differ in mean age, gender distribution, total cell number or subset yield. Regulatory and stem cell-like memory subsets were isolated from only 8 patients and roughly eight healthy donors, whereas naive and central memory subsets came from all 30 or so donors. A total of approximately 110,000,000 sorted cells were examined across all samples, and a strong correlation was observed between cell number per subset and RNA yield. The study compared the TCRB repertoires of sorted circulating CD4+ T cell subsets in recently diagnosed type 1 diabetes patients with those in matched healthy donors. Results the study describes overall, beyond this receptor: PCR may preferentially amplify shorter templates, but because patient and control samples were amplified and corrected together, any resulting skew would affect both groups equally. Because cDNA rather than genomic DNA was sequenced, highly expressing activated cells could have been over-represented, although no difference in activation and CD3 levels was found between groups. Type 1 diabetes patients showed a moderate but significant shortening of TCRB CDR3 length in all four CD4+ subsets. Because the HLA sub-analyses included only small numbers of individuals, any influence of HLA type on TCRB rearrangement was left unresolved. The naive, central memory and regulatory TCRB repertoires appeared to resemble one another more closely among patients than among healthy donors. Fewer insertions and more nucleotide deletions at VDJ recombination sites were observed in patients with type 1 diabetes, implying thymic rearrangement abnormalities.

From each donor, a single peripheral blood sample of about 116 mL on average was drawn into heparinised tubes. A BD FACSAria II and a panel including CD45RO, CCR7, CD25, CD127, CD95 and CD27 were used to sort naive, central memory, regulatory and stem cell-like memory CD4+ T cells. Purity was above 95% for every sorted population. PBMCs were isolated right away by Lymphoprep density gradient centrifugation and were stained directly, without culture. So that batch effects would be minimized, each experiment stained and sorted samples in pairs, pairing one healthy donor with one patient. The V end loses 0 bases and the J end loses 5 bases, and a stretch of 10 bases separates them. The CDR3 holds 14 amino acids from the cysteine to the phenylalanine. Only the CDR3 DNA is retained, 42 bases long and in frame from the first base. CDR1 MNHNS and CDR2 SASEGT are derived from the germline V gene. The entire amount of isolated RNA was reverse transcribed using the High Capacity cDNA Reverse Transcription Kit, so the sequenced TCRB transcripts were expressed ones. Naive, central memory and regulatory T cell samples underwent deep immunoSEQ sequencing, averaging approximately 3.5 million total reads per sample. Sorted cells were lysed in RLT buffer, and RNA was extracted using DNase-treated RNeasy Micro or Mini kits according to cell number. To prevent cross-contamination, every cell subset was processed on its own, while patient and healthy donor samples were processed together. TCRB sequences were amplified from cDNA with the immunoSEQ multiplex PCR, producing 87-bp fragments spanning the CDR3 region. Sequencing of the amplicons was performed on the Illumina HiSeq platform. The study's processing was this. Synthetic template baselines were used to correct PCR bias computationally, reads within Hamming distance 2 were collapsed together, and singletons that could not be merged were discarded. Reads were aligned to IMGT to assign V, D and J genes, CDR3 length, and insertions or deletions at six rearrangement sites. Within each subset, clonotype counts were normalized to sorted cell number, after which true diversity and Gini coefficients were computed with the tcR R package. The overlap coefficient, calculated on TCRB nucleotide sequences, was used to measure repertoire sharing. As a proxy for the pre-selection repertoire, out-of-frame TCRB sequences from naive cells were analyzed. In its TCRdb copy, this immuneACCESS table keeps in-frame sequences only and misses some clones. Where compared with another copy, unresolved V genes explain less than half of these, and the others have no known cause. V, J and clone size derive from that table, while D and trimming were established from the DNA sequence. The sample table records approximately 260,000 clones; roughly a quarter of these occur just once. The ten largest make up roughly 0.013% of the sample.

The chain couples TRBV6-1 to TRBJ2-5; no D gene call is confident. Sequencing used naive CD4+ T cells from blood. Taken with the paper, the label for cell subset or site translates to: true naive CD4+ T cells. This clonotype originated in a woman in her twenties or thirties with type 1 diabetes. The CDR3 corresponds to CASSEASARETQYF. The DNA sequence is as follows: TGTGCCAGCAGTGAAGCGTCCGCTCGGGAGACCCAGTACTTC.